Detailed here is one T cell receptor (beta chain). Its target is unknown. The CDR3 runs 13 residues. Deletions cut 3 bases from V and 1 base from J, with 6 bases between. Germline V gene sequence: CDR1 LNHDA, CDR2 SQIVND (reference sequence). TCRdb itself ran the 5' RACE reads through MiXCR, one entry per CDR3 protein. The sample has fewer than 650,000 distinct CDR3 sequences, approximately 15% seen once. The data were taken from a study of T-cell memory formation after mild COVID-19. As for the study in general: TCR clusters were mostly donor specific. Study-level points and caveats: Contracting CD4+ clones were located mainly in CM and EM, and CD8+ clones in EMRA.

Sequencing used PBMCs or a T cell subset sorted from them (not recorded which). This clonotype was obtained from an adult woman who had mild COVID-19 (a few samples of this study predate the infection). Cell type and time point are not known. The chain recombines TRBV19 with TRBJ1-1, with unresolved D. The CDR3 is CASSIGTNTEAFF. Written as DNA, the CDR3 is TGTGCCAGTAGTATCGGCACGAACACTGAAGCTTTCTTT.